This T cell receptor beta chain is drawn from a study of blood T cell repertoires in COVID-19. Trimming stripped 6 bases from V and 11 bases from J, with 16 bases between. Germline assignment: CDR1 SEHNR and CDR2 FQNEAQ (reference sequence). The CDR3 runs 12 residues. Generated by immunoSEQ multiplex PCR, the TCRdb table keeps only in-frame clones and is missing some. The sample contains 200,000 to 250,000 clones, roughly 85% of which appear only once. Sample: PBMCs or T cells enriched from blood (not recorded which). The chain has TRBV7-9 and TRBJ1-1; possible D gene TRBD1, 6 bases. The TCR comes from a woman aged 50 to 60 with acute COVID-19. In DNA form, the CDR3 reads TGTGCCAGCAGTTACAGGGATGTAATGGCTTTCTTT. It specifies CASSYRDVMAFF.